Listed here are 25 T cell receptor beta chains from one sample, sequenced in a study of T cell changes during pregnancy in multiple sclerosis. Using immunoSEQ multiplex PCR, the repertoire was profiled, and TCRdb retains in-frame clones only, with some absent. The top ten clones hold 0.78% of a sample with fewer than 110,000 clones, about nine tenths of them seen once. Sequencing used peripheral blood, obtained in the third trimester of pregnancy. The receptors originated from a female donor in good health, enrolled as a control in a pregnancy study.

Concerning this clone itself: The junction departs from germline at one end; a sequencing error may be responsible. The chain employs TRBV30 and TRBJ1-5; perhaps TRBD1 as D (6 bases). The CDR3 is 15 residues long. The V gene's germline CDR1 is GTSNPN and CDR2 SVGIG (reference sequence). The CDR3 nucleotides read TGTGCCTGGGGTGTCGGGGACACTAGCAATCAGCCCCAGCATTTT. Translation gives CAWGVGDTSNQPQHF.

This rearrangement joins TRBV7-2 to TRBJ2-5; possibly TRBD2 for D (6 bases). Looked up from germline, CDR1 is SGHTA and CDR2 is FQGNSA. This CDR3 is 14 amino acids long. Trimming removed 4 bases at V and 2 bases at J, with 11 bases between. The CDR3 sequence: CASSYGLNQETQYF. CDR3 nucleotide sequence: TGTGCCAGCAGCTACGGACTAAATCAAGAGACCCAGTACTTC.

The chain employs TRBV4-1 and TRBJ2-5; TRBD2 is a possible D gene (6 bases). The CDR3 is 15 amino acids. From germline, CDR1 is MGHRA and CDR2 YSYEKL. V was clipped by 0 bases and J by 5 bases, with 13 bases between them. CDR3 in amino acids: CASSQDQLAWETQYF. In nucleotides, the CDR3 is TGCGCCAGCAGCCAAGATCAGCTAGCGTGGGAGACCCAGTACTTC.

J is TRBJ2-3 and V is TRBV4-1, with 10 bases aligning to TRBD2. In germline, CDR1 is MGHRA, CDR2 YSYEKL. CDR3 length: 16 amino acids. After removal of 4 bases from V and 2 bases from J, the junction contained 6 bases not matched to a gene. CDR3 sequence (DNA): TGCGCCAGCAGCCTAACGCTAGCGGGGGTCACAGATACGCAGTATTTT. Translated, it gives CASSLTLAGVTDTQYF.

The V call is TRBV18, the J call TRBJ1-1, with D unclear. The CDR3 is 14 amino acids. V was clipped by 8 bases and J by 1 base, with 14 bases between them. The V gene's germline CDR1 is KGHSH and CDR2 LQKENI. CDR3 in DNA: TGTGCCAGCCGACGGGATCTTTCGAACACTGAAGCTTTCTTT. It encodes CASRRDLSNTEAFF.

The chain employs TRBV5-1 and TRBJ1-1; TRBD1 might be the D (5 bases). There are 13 residues in the CDR3. Trimming cost V 7 bases and J 1 base, with 11 bases left between them. Germline V CDR1 and CDR2: SGHRS, YFSETQ. The CDR3 nucleotides are TGCGCCAGCTTGGGGGGGTCGAACACTGAAGCTTTCTTT. This sequence encodes CASLGGSNTEAFF.

The chain links TRBV9 to TRBJ2-5, with D possibly TRBD1 on 5 matching bases. Matching the DNA end better, TRBJ2-7 makes the J call doubtful. CDR1 and CDR2 from the germline V gene are SGDLS and YYNGEE. The CDR3 loop spans 17 amino acids. CDR3 protein: CASSEGWTFSSSYEQYF. The CDR3 DNA sequence: TGTGCCAGCAGCGAGGGGTGGACATTCTCGAGCTCCTACGAGCAGTACTTC.

The J gene is TRBJ2-2, the V gene TRBV11-3; 7 bases match TRBD2. The CDR3 covers 17 residues. Germline CDR1 and CDR2: SGHNT and YENEEA. J lost 1 base, V lost 6 bases, and 11 bases had no gene match. CDR3 in DNA: TGTGCCAGCAGTCATGGGGGGGGGACGGTGAACACCGGGGAGCTGTTTTTT. Translated: CASSHGGGTVNTGELFF.

CDR3 bases: TGTGCCAGTAGTATAGGTAACAAGTGGAGCACTGAAGCTTTCTTT. Protein sequence: CASSIGNKWSTEAFF. The chain links TRBV19 to TRBJ1-1, with D uncertain. The CDR3 totals 15 residues. Germline CDR1 and CDR2: LNHDA and SQIVND (reference sequence). The germline V and J ends were trimmed by 1 base and 4 bases, with 13 bases remaining between them.

This chain connects TRBV18 to TRBJ1-1; 10 nucleotides align to TRBD1. Trimming cost V 4 bases and J 1 base; bases outside gene matches: 15. Per the germline V gene, CDR1 is KGHSH and CDR2 is LQKENI. The CDR3 is made up of 19 amino acids. CDR3: CASSQLAGTGEEKNTEAFF. The CDR3 bases are TGTGCCAGCTCACAGCTCGCCGGGACAGGGGAGGAAAAGAACACTGAAGCTTTCTTT.

Here the CDR3 DNA reads TGTGCCAGCAGCTTAGCAGGACAGGGGCCAGATACGCAGTATTTT. It encodes CASSLAGQGPDTQYF. This chain connects TRBV7-2 to TRBJ2-3; 9 nucleotides align to TRBD1. Germline V gives CDR1 SGHTA, CDR2 FQGNSA. V gave up 0 bases and J gave up 4 bases; unmatched junction bases: 2. The CDR3 extends over 15 amino acids.

The genes are TRBV7-3 and TRBJ1-1, with a weak D call TRBD1 (6 bases). This CDR3 has 14 residues. Germline CDR1 and CDR2: SGHTA and FQGTGA. Trimming removed 3 bases at V and 4 bases at J, with 12 bases between. This CDR3 is CASSLGGRGTEAFF. The DNA for the CDR3 is TGTGCCAGCAGCTTGGGGGGGCGCGGCACTGAAGCTTTCTTT.

The rearrangement links TRBV11-2 to TRBJ2-2, with 9 bases lining up with TRBD2. The V gene's germline CDR1 is SGHAT and CDR2 FQNNGV. This CDR3 spans 15 amino acids. V was clipped by 5 bases and J by 6 bases; unmatched bases: 7. CDR3: CASSHRGTSPGELFF. In DNA, the CDR3 is TGTGCCAGCAGCCACCGGGGGACTAGCCCCGGGGAGCTGTTTTTT.

The chain joins TRBV6-5 to TRBJ1-3; D gene ambiguous. The V end lost 4 bases, the J end lost 0 bases, and 4 bases lay between the germline ends. The CDR3 has 13 amino acids. From germline, CDR1 is MNHEY and CDR2 SVGAGI. CDR3 residues: CASSSISGNTIYF. The CDR3 nucleotides read TGTGCCAGCAGTTCCATCTCTGGAAACACCATATATTTT.

The genes are TRBV2 and TRBJ2-1; possible D gene TRBD2, 6 bases. The CDR3 extends over 13 amino acids. Trimming shortened V by 3 bases and J by 9 bases, and 12 bases separated the two germline ends. Germline assignment: CDR1 SNHLY and CDR2 FYNNEI. CDR3 in DNA: TGTGCCAGCAGTGAGTTTCAGGGAGGTGAGCAGTTCTTC. Protein product: CASSEFQGGEQFF.

The V gene is TRBV2, the J gene TRBJ2-1; 11 positions agree with TRBD2. The CDR3 runs 15 residues. With V trimmed by 9 bases and J by 2 bases, 6 bases remained unmatched. Germline assignment: CDR1 SNHLY and CDR2 FYNNEI. The CDR3 protein is CARSSGGGTYNEQFF. Written as DNA, the CDR3 is TGTGCCAGGAGTAGCGGGGGGGGCACCTACAATGAGCAGTTCTTC.

The chain combines TRBV30 with TRBJ1-2; D unclear. Trimming removed 0 bases from V and 0 bases from J, with 11 bases in between. The V gene's germline CDR1 is GTSNPN and CDR2 SVGIG (reference sequence). The CDR3 contains 15 residues. The CDR3 here is CAWSVRGSANYGYTF. The CDR3 DNA sequence: TGTGCCTGGAGTGTACGAGGTAGTGCTAACTATGGCTACACCTTC.

The chain recombines TRBV27 with TRBJ2-2; D gene unclear. Per the germline V gene, CDR1 is MNHEY and CDR2 is SMNVEV (reference sequence). There are 13 residues in the CDR3. The ends were cut back, 1 base at V and 3 bases at J, with 3 bases in the middle. The CDR3 sequence: CASSLLDTGELFF. The CDR3 nucleotides are TGTGCCAGCAGTTTATTAGACACCGGGGAGCTGTTTTTT.

CDR3 sequence (DNA): TGTGCCAGTAGTATTGGGGGGAATATGAACACTGAAGCTTTCTTT. Protein: CASSIGGNMNTEAFF. V and J are TRBV19 and TRBJ1-1, with D possibly TRBD1 on 5 matching bases. The ends were cut back, 3 bases at V and 0 bases at J, with 11 bases in the middle. The CDR3 is 15 residues long. CDR1 LNHDA and CDR2 SQIVND come from the germline V gene (reference sequence). Using reference TRBV19 and TRBJ1-1 for the parts outside the CDR3, the full variable domain is DGGITQSPKYLFRKEGQNVTLSCEQNLNHDAMYWYRQDPGQGLRLIYYSQIVNDFQKGDIAEGYSVSREKKESFPLTVTSAQKNPTAFYLCASSIGGNMNTEAFFGQGTRLTVV.

The gene calls are TRBV2 and TRBJ1-4; 7 nucleotides line up with TRBD1. The CDR3 spans 14 residues. The V gene end was trimmed by 6 bases and the J gene end by 5 bases; junction bases not matched to a gene: 6. Per germline, CDR1 SNHLY and CDR2 FYNNEI. CDR3 region: CASRAGTANEKLFF. CDR3 in DNA: TGTGCCAGCAGGGCCGGGACAGCAAATGAAAAACTGTTTTTT.

The chain employs TRBV19 and TRBJ2-2, with D possibly being TRBD1 (6 bases). The CDR3 covers 13 residues. The V and J ends lost 4 bases and 7 bases respectively, with 10 bases between them. Germline lookup yields CDR1 LNHDA and CDR2 SQIVND (reference sequence). CDR3 coding DNA: TGTGCCAGTAGTACAGGGGCGGTCGGGGAGCTGTTTTTT. Residues: CASSTGAVGELFF.

This chain uses TRBV5-4 with TRBJ1-4; no clear D gene. Germline assignment: CDR1 SGHNT and CDR2 YYREEE (reference sequence). Trimming removed 2 bases at V and 4 bases at J, with 9 bases between. The length of the CDR3 is 14 residues. The CDR3 region is CASSLIGDNEKLFF. The CDR3 DNA is TGTGCCAGCAGCTTAATCGGGGATAATGAAAAACTGTTTTTT.

This sequence joins TRBV25-1 and TRBJ1-6; 7 bases are a match to TRBD1. The CDR3 covers 15 residues. In germline, CDR1 is MGHDK, CDR2 SYGVNS. V trimming: 7 bases; J trimming: 6 bases; junction bases outside the gene matches: 9. The CDR3 DNA reads as TGTGCCAGCACGATCACCGGGACAGCTAATTCACCCCTCCACTTT. This codes for CASTITGTANSPLHF. The entire variable domain, with the rest obtained from reference TRBV25-1 and TRBJ1-6, is as follows: EADIYQTPRYLVIGTGKKITLECSQTMGHDKMYWYQQDPGMELHLIHYSYGVNSTEKGDLSSESTVSRIRTEHFPLTLESARPSHTSQYLCASTITGTANSPLHFGNGTRLTVT.

The V gene is TRBV7-8, the J gene TRBJ2-5; tentative D call: TRBD1 (5 bases). Germline V gene data show CDR1 as SGHVS and CDR2 as FQNEAQ. This CDR3 region has 16 residues. V was clipped by 6 bases and J by 0 bases, with 17 bases between them. For the CDR3, the DNA is TGTGCCAGCAGTCTCTTGGGGCTGCAGGACCAAGAGACCCAGTACTTC. It is translated as CASSLLGLQDQETQYF.

The rearrangement uses TRBV9 and TRBJ2-5; 8 nucleotides line up with TRBD1. J gave up 5 bases and V 4 bases, and 10 bases lay outside the gene matches. The CDR3 spans 15 residues. Germline loops: CDR1 SGDLS, CDR2 YYNGEE. CDR3 residues: CASSYRTGLGETQYF. The CDR3 bases are TGTGCCAGCAGCTACCGGACAGGGCTTGGGGAGACCCAGTACTTC. The whole variable domain, remainder taken from reference TRBV9 and TRBJ2-5, is DSGVTQTPKHLITATGQRVTLRCSPRSGDLSVYWYQQSLDQGLQFLIQYYNGEERAKGNILERFSAQQFPDLHSELNLSSLELGDSALYFCASSYRTGLGETQYFGPGTRLLVL.